The T cell receptor beta chain described here comes from a study of shared clonotypes between healthy human individuals (TCRdb year 2020). Broadly, across the study: The cohort included three men and two women between 18 and 49 years of age. Per donor, three plates each were used for CD4 naive and CD4 memory, two for CD8 naive, and one for CD8 memory. The study deeply sequenced blood TCR repertoires of five healthy adults to estimate repertoire size and the extent of clonotype sharing between individuals. To increase sequencing depth and limit assay-specific biases, TCR repertoire library preparation and sequencing were carried out by different laboratories using diverse techniques. Leukapheresis yielded between about 0.94 and 9 billion PBMCs per donor.

Comments on this clone: Its antigen is currently not known. Base qualities are not provided; no much larger clone lies one nucleotide away. Other DNA sequences from this sample encode an identical CDR3 as well.

The CDR3, from cysteine to phenylalanine, totals 15 residues. The only DNA kept is the CDR3, 45 bases in frame from the first base. Unmatched junction bases come to 5, with V trimmed by 5 bases and J by 2 bases. CDR1 and CDR2, per the germline V gene (reference sequence), are MNHEY and SMNVEV. The research as a whole found: Even with the large sequencing depth, rarefaction of the sorted-subset datasets indicated that sequencing was incomplete. The genetic and exposure-history diversity represented was limited by the small number of donors. Higher generation probabilities were observed for clonotypes shared by all four sorted-subset donors than for non-shared clonotypes. Only blood was sampled, and tissue TCR repertoires likely differ from those in blood. Pairwise subsampling led to the expectation that sequencing depth would affect the degree of clonotype sharing among donors. Larger estimated clonotype richness was generally found for naive subsets than for memory subsets. When a few donors were compared, the shared fraction of clonotypes was around 5% for naive CD4, approximately 3.5% for naive CD8, 2% to 2.5% for memory CD4, and about 0.36% for memory CD8.

The donors were healthy, HIV-negative adults with no recently reported acute infections or vaccinations. Only Caucasian adults living in Nashville, Tennessee, USA were represented among the donors. Magnetic negative selection was used to enrich CD4+ T cells, after which naive cells were positively selected on CD45RA and the negative fraction became the memory subset. After blood collection by leukapheresis, PBMCs were isolated using Ficoll-Histopaque density gradient centrifugation and then cryopreserved in the vapor phase of liquid nitrogen. Analytical flow cytometry was used to check the purity and quantity of every magnetically sorted T cell population. Each sorted fraction had its genomic DNA isolated and then quantified by UV absorbance on a Nanodrop 2000c. Using the deep immunoSEQ assay, TCR CDR3 regions were amplified from genomic DNA by multiplex PCR. For each cell subset, the extracted genomic DNA was distributed evenly across all wells of several immunoSEQ 96-well plates, and each plate served as one replicate. For sorted subsets, about 0.2 ug genomic DNA, equal to about 30,000 T cell genomes, was loaded into each replicate PCR. The purified libraries were quantified using a Qubit 3.0 fluorometer, sized with a Bioanalyzer 2100, and then quantified again using the KAPA Library Quantification kit. Each immunoSEQ 96-well plate was sequenced on its own single-read 150-cycle Illumina NextSeq 550 flow cell. The authors' pipeline ran thus. Because the immunoSEQ output included only junctional sequences and no quality scores, the filtering could not be the same as the filtering used for full-length reads. To assign V/J genes and CDR3, sequences were annotated against IMGT germline references using PyIR, a Python wrapper for IgBLAST v1.9. Reads were removed for weak V/J assignments (E-value above 1e-6), missing CDR3, stop codons, out-of-frame junctions, or ambiguous translated residues. V3J clonotypes were defined as sequences sharing the same inferred V gene, J gene, and CDR3 amino acid sequence. The percentage overlap between two repertoires was calculated by dividing the number of shared unique clonotypes by the size of the smaller repertoire. Repertoire richness was assessed with RTK rarefaction, the Chao1 estimator, and Recon v2.1 estimates of unobserved clonotypes. Generation probabilities for all TCRbeta clonotypes obtained by the gDNA method from a handful of donors were computed using OLGA. The source is immuneACCESS, and TCRdb retained only in-frame sequences with V and J called. Part of the clones is not carried over; for the studies checked, unresolved V genes explain less than half of this, and the remainder is unexplained. That table furnishes V, J and clone size, whereas the DNA furnished D and trimming. Present in this sample are around 1.4 million clones, roughly 98.5% of which were seen just once. The leading ten clones occupy 0.36% of the sample.

The receptor was derived from a man younger than 45 in good health. The chain couples TRBV27 to TRBJ2-7; TRBD2 aligns with 11 central bases. Input material: naive CD4+ T cells sorted from blood. Interpreted using the paper, the cell subset or site label stands for: CD45RA+ positively selected. Read as DNA, the sequence is TGTGCCAGCAGTCGCCGACTAGCGGGAACCTACGAGCAGTACTTC. Its translation is CASSRRLAGTYEQYF.